The clone carrying this T cell receptor beta chain was seen ten or more times. Its antigen is still unknown. The sample originates from a study of CD8+CD57+ T cells in acquired aplastic anemia. Study as a whole: Mean DNA quantity obtained from sorted CD4+ and CD8+ cells was around 3.2 ug.

V was pared by 4 bases and J by 0 bases, with 3 bases of the junction left unmatched. Germline V gene lookup returns CDR1 SGHTA and CDR2 FQGNSA. CDR3 length equals 15 residues. Profiles of TCR beta VDJ and CDR3 were generated from a genomic DNA template. TCRdb re-analysed the reads in MiXCR, keeping a single row per CDR3 protein. The top ten clones hold less than 4% of a sample with 400,000 to 500,000 distinct CDR3 sequences, 55% to 75% of them seen once. Whole-study results and caveats: Fewer than 35 sequences, all CD8+ CDR3, were shared between patients and controls. Statistical testing detected no significant gap in CD8+ Simpson's diversity between patients and controls.

Sequenced: sorted CD4+, CD8+, or CD8+CD57+ T cells (not recorded which) from PBMCs. This sequence joins TRBV7-2 and TRBJ1-3, with 7 bases identical to TRBD1. The receptor's source is a human donor in good health, serving as a control. The CDR3: CASSWTGFSGNTIYF. In DNA form, the CDR3 reads TGTGCCAGCAGCTGGACAGGTTTCTCTGGAAACACCATATATTTT.